The sequence of this T cell receptor (beta chain) was determined in a study of shared clonotypes between healthy human individuals. Across the study: CD4 naive and CD4 memory each took three plates per donor, while CD8 naive took two and CD8 memory one.

Here immunoSEQ multiplex PCR was the method, and the copy in TCRdb shows in-frame clones only, minus some. The table includes about 1,800,000 clones, approximately 94% detected once. As defined, naive CD8 cells were CD45RO-negative and positively selected for CCR7, with terminally differentiated effector memory CD45RA+ cells excluded. CDR3 length equals 16 residues. Germline V gene sequence: CDR1 SGHAT, CDR2 FQNNGV. Trimming cost V 0 bases and J 0 bases, with 12 bases left between them. Sequenced material: naive CD8+ T cells sorted from blood. The receptor comes from a man between 18 and 35 years old in good health. The chain joins TRBV11-2 to TRBJ2-7; the D gene is possibly TRBD1 (6 bases). The CDR3 is CASSLDSTGLSYEQYF. The CDR3 DNA follows: TGTGCCAGCAGCTTAGATTCAACAGGGCTCTCCTACGAGCAGTACTTC.